This entry lists 30 T cell receptor beta chains sequenced from one sample in a study of blood T cell repertoires in COVID-19. Repertoires were generated with immunoSEQ multiplex PCR, while TCRdb's copy carries only in-frame clones and drops some. The top ten hold 1.5% to 1.7% of the sample, which has 120,000 to 150,000 clones, just over 85% seen once. Sequenced sample: peripheral blood. Source of these receptors: a woman aged 60 to 75 with acute or convalescent COVID-19.

CDR3 sequence reads: CASSPGFSRSNQPQHF. The CDR3 nucleotides read TGTGCCAGTAGTCCGGGGTTCAGCCGTAGCAATCAGCCCCAGCATTTT. The chain carries TRBV19 and TRBJ1-5; no clear D gene. CDR3 length: 16 residues. Trimming stripped 5 bases from V and 0 bases from J, with 14 bases between. CDR1 and CDR2 (germline): LNHDA, SQIVND (reference sequence). Looking up the rest from reference TRBV19 and TRBJ1-5 gives the full variable domain: DGGITQSPKYLFRKEGQNVTLSCEQNLNHDAMYWYRQDPGQGLRLIYYSQIVNDFQKGDIAEGYSVSREKKESFPLTVTSAQKNPTAFYLCASSPGFSRSNQPQHFGDGTRLSIL.

The V call is TRBV7-2, the J call TRBJ1-4; D may be TRBD1 (5 bases). V was clipped by 6 bases and J by 7 bases, with 12 bases between them. In germline, CDR1 is SGHTA, CDR2 FQGNSA. The CDR3 sequence is 13 residues long. CDR3 in DNA: TGTGCCAGCAGGGGGGGTGAGGGTGAAAAACTGTTTTTT. As protein: CASRGGEGEKLFF.

V gene TRBV7-9 combines with J gene TRBJ1-2, with no clear D. The ends were cut back, 5 bases at V and 7 bases at J, with 5 bases in the middle. Germline V gives CDR1 SEHNR, CDR2 FQNEAQ (reference sequence). CDR3 length equals 10 residues. The CDR3 sequence is CASSHSGYTF. As DNA, the CDR3 is TGTGCCAGCAGCCACTCTGGCTACACCTTC.

The chain is built from TRBV4-2 and TRBJ1-1; 7 bases map to TRBD1. Unmatched junction bases numbered 8, after V lost 4 bases and J lost 3 bases. Per germline, CDR1 LGHNA and CDR2 YNFKEQ. This CDR3 contains 15 residues. This CDR3 reads CASSREQGQHTEAFF. The DNA for the CDR3 is TGTGCCAGCAGCCGAGAACAGGGGCAGCACACTGAAGCTTTCTTT.

The CDR3 DNA follows: TGTGCCAGCAGCACCTACCTCGGGACAACTGAAGCTTTCTTT. Translating it yields CASSTYLGTTEAFF. This chain uses TRBV7-8 with TRBJ1-1, with D possibly matching TRBD1 (6 bases). The germline gives CDR1 SGHVS, CDR2 FQNEAQ. CDR3 size: 14 residues. V lost 5 bases and J lost 5, with 15 bases in between.

This clone is a singleton in its sample. The chain joins TRBV7-3 to TRBJ2-1; tentative D call: TRBD1 (6 bases). The germline V and J ends were trimmed by 3 bases and 1 base, with 10 bases remaining between them. The CDR3 contains 15 residues. Germline V gene sequence: CDR1 SGHTA, CDR2 FQGTGA. CDR3 coding DNA: TGTGCCAGCAGCTTCCTCGGGACATCCTACAATGAGCAGTTCTTC. Amino acids: CASSFLGTSYNEQFF.

The chain combines TRBV2 with TRBJ2-3; 14 bases fit TRBD2. The V gene's germline CDR1 is SNHLY and CDR2 FYNNEI. The CDR3 loop spans 17 amino acids. The V gene end was trimmed by 6 bases and the J gene end by 0 bases; junction bases not matched to a gene: 5. The CDR3 DNA reads TGTGCCAGCAGGGGACTAGCGGGGGACCTCAGCACAGATACGCAGTATTTT. Amino acid sequence: CASRGLAGDLSTDTQYF.

The chain employs TRBV11-2 and TRBJ2-3, with TRBD2 matching 7 bases. CDR3 length: 18 residues. Germline V gene sequence: CDR1 SGHAT, CDR2 FQNNGV. J lost 5 bases, V lost 5 bases, and 19 bases had no gene match. The chain's CDR3 is CASSLRTRGGGSRDTQYF. In nucleotides, the CDR3 is TGTGCCAGCAGCCTACGGACCCGTGGGGGGGGGTCTCGAGATACGCAGTATTTT.

The chain joins TRBV11-2 to TRBJ2-2, with D maybe TRBD1 (5 bases). Germline assignment: CDR1 SGHAT and CDR2 FQNNGV. The germline V and J ends were trimmed by 1 base and 6 bases, with 12 bases remaining between them. CDR3 size: 15 residues. The CDR3 sequence is CASSLGNRRSGELFF. Written as DNA, the CDR3 is TGTGCCAGCAGCTTAGGAAACAGGCGGTCCGGGGAGCTGTTTTTT.

The V and J genes are TRBV20-1 and TRBJ2-7; D perhaps matches TRBD2 (5 bases). Deletions cut 0 bases from V and 9 bases from J, with 9 bases between. CDR1 is DFQATT and CDR2 is SNEGSKA in the germline V gene (reference sequence). This CDR3 has 11 residues. The DNA of the CDR3 is TGCAGTGCTAGAGATGGGAGAGGGCAGTACTTC. Its protein product is CSARDGRGQYF.

This clone was picked up one time. The chain combines TRBV5-1 with TRBJ1-6; 9 nucleotides agree with TRBD1. Losses at the gene ends were 6 bases for V and 9 bases for J; bases not matched to a gene: 10. Germline assignment: CDR1 SGHRS and CDR2 YFSETQ. This CDR3 comprises 15 residues. CDR3 amino acids: CASNPFGTGTSPLHF. The CDR3 coding sequence is TGCGCCAGCAACCCGTTCGGGACAGGGACTTCACCCCTCCACTTT.

V is TRBV7-2 and J is TRBJ2-7; 7 nucleotides match TRBD1. J lost 3 bases, V lost 6 bases, and 8 bases had no gene match. The CDR3 totals 14 residues. The germline V gene has CDR1 SGHTA and CDR2 FQGNSA. CDR3 in DNA: TGTGCCAGCAGTTTTTCGGGACAGATCTACGAGCAGTACTTC. This translates into CASSFSGQIYEQYF.

This clone appeared once. The chain couples TRBV7-2 to TRBJ1-2, with D tentatively TRBD1 (5 bases). Germline assignment: CDR1 SGHTA and CDR2 FQGNSA. This CDR3 has 13 amino acids. Trimming pared 7 bases from V and 6 bases from J, leaving 15 bases between. CDR3 coding DNA: TGTGCCAGCAACGAAATCAGGGCCAATGGCTACACCTTC. It translates to CASNEIRANGYTF.

The V and J genes are TRBV21-1 and TRBJ1-6. TRBV21-1 is deemed a pseudogene. The length of the CDR3 is 15 residues. CDR3 in amino acids: CASSKGGRDNSPLHF. CDR3 bases: TGTGCCAGCAGCAAAGGAGGGCGGGATAATTCACCCCTCCACTTT.

This rearrangement joins TRBV3-1 (or the pseudogene TRBV3-2) to TRBJ1-2; 7 bases are a match to TRBD1. CDR1 and CDR2 (germline): LGHDT, YNNKEL (reference sequence). CDR3 size: 15 residues. Trimming took 2 bases from V and 4 from J; bases not matched to a gene: 7. This chain's CDR3 is CASSQRPGQSYGYTF. The CDR3 DNA sequence: TGTGCCAGCAGCCAACGACCGGGACAGAGCTATGGCTACACCTTC.

A remark on this clone: This sample includes further DNA sequences coding for the same CDR3. The chain has TRBV5-1 and TRBJ2-7; D possibly corresponds to TRBD1 (6 bases). Germline CDR1 is SGHRS and CDR2 is YFSETQ. Trimming pared 0 bases from V and 1 base from J, leaving 8 bases between. CDR3 length equals 14 residues. The CDR3 loop reads CASSLGTVSYEQYF. CDR3 nucleotides: TGCGCCAGCAGCTTGGGGACAGTTTCCTACGAGCAGTACTTC. The full variable domain, in which reference TRBV5-1 and TRBJ2-7 provide the parts outside the CDR3, is KAGVTQTPRYLIKTRGQQVTLSCSPISGHRSVSWYQQTPGQGLQFLFEYFSETQRNKGNFPGRFSGRQFSNSRSEMNVSTLELGDSALYLCASSLGTVSYEQYFGPGTRLTVT.

This sequence joins TRBV11-2 and TRBJ2-3; D uncertain. Trimming took off 8 bases at V and 4 bases at J, with 10 bases between the two ends. The germline V gene has CDR1 SGHAT and CDR2 FQNNGV. The CDR3 is 12 amino acids. In DNA form, the CDR3 reads TGTGCCAGCGGAGCAACGGCAGATACGCAGTATTTT. As protein: CASGATADTQYF.

J is TRBJ1-1 and V is TRBV12-3 or TRBV12-4, with D maybe TRBD1 (6 bases). This CDR3 has 12 residues. Trimming took 7 bases from V and 11 from J, leaving 17 bases between them. DNA for the CDR3: TGTGCCAGCATTGAGGATCCAGGGGCCGCTTTCTTT. Protein product: CASIEDPGAAFF.

The chain couples TRBV7-9 to TRBJ2-7; 9 bases are shared with TRBD2. Trimming removed 2 bases from V and 2 bases from J; junction bases left unmatched: 1. The CDR3 is 14 residues long. The V gene's germline CDR1 is SEHNR and CDR2 FQNEAQ (reference sequence). In DNA form, the CDR3 reads TGTGCCAGCAGCTTATCTAGCGGGGCCTACGAGCAGTACTTC. Residues: CASSLSSGAYEQYF. The whole variable domain, filled in from reference TRBV7-9 and TRBJ2-7, reads DTGVSQNPRHKITKRGQNVTFRCDPISEHNRLYWYRQTLGQGPEFLTYFQNEAQLEKSRLLSDRFSAERPKGSFSTLEIQRTEQGDSAMYLCASSLSSGAYEQYFGPGTRLTVT.

The chain is built from TRBV6-5 and TRBJ2-2, with 8 positions matching TRBD1. The CDR3 runs 16 residues. Unmatched junction bases numbered 5, after V lost 2 bases and J lost 3 bases. CDR1 is MNHEY and CDR2 is SVGAGI in the germline V gene. CDR3 DNA sequence: TGTGCCAGCAGTTACCTGGACAGGGTGGACACCGGGGAGCTGTTTTTT. This encodes CASSYLDRVDTGELFF.

As concerns this clone: A junction end diverges from the germline sequence, so it may reflect a read error. The chain employs TRBV7-7 and TRBJ2-5; D not certain. The length of the CDR3 is 13 residues. The germline V gene encodes CDR1 SSHAT and CDR2 FNYEAQ (reference sequence). The CDR3 DNA reads as TGTGCTAGCAGCTTAGACTCGCAAGAGACCCAGTACTTC. It encodes CASSLDSQETQYF.

This chain links TRBV6-1 with TRBJ2-1; a possible D gene is TRBD2 (7 bases). Trimming took 3 bases from V and 0 from J, leaving 15 bases between them. The CDR3 is 17 residues long. Germline assignment: CDR1 MNHNS and CDR2 SASEGT. CDR3 protein: CASSELPRGGSYNEQFF. For the CDR3, the DNA is TGTGCCAGCAGTGAGCTCCCTAGGGGGGGCTCCTACAATGAGCAGTTCTTC.

This chain joins TRBV5-3 and TRBJ2-1, with D unresolved. TRBV5-3 is known as an ORF, though its function is uncertain. Trimming removed 1 base from V and 5 bases from J, with 7 bases in between. The CDR3 consists of 13 residues. The CDR3 spells CARSLIRNNEQFF. The CDR3 nucleotides read TGTGCCAGAAGCTTGATTCGTAACAATGAGCAGTTCTTC.

This chain joins TRBV19 and TRBJ2-3, with D hard to call. Germline V gene lookup returns CDR1 LNHDA and CDR2 SQIVND (reference sequence). The germline V and J ends were trimmed by 4 bases and 1 base, with 9 bases remaining between them. This CDR3 has 14 residues. This CDR3 reads CASSTRAGTDTQYF. DNA of the CDR3: TGTGCCAGTAGTACGAGAGCTGGCACAGATACGCAGTATTTT. The complete variable domain, with remaining parts taken from reference TRBV19 and TRBJ2-3, reads DGGITQSPKYLFRKEGQNVTLSCEQNLNHDAMYWYRQDPGQGLRLIYYSQIVNDFQKGDIAEGYSVSREKKESFPLTVTSAQKNPTAFYLCASSTRAGTDTQYFGPGTRLTVL.

This chain links TRBV12-3 or TRBV12-4 with TRBJ1-3, with D tentatively TRBD1 (5 bases). This CDR3 spans 13 amino acids. V gave up 6 bases and J gave up 7 bases, with 13 bases separating them. CDR3: CASRGEAANTIYF. Here the CDR3 DNA reads TGTGCCAGCAGGGGGGAGGCCGCGAACACCATATATTTT.

This chain uses TRBV9 with TRBJ1-6; no clear D gene. The CDR3 contains 14 residues. Germline V CDR1 and CDR2: SGDLS, YYNGEE. The germline V and J ends were trimmed by 2 bases and 3 bases, with 6 bases remaining between them. The CDR3, as DNA: TGTGCCAGCAGCGTCGGTTACTATAATTCACCCCTCCACTTT. This codes for CASSVGYYNSPLHF.

V is TRBV9 and J is TRBJ2-1; 9 nucleotides agree with TRBD2. The CDR3 is 15 residues long. Trimming at V came to 4 bases and at J to 3 bases, leaving 5 bases not matched to a gene. The V gene's germline CDR1 is SGDLS and CDR2 YYNGEE. Here the CDR3 DNA reads TGTGCCAGCAGCAATAGCGGGGGACACTACAATGAGCAGTTCTTC. This translates into CASSNSGGHYNEQFF. The full variable domain, rest sourced from reference TRBV9 and TRBJ2-1, is DSGVTQTPKHLITATGQRVTLRCSPRSGDLSVYWYQQSLDQGLQFLIQYYNGEERAKGNILERFSAQQFPDLHSELNLSSLELGDSALYFCASSNSGGHYNEQFFGPGTRLTVL.

The V gene is TRBV7-9, the J gene TRBJ1-2; D is unclear. The germline V gene encodes CDR1 SEHNR and CDR2 FQNEAQ (reference sequence). Between the trimmed V and J ends, which lost 1 base and 0 bases, there was a span of 9 bases. CDR3 length: 15 residues. The CDR3 loop reads CASSLVGIPNYGYTF. CDR3 nucleotide sequence: TGTGCCAGCAGCTTAGTCGGGATTCCTAACTATGGCTACACCTTC.

This chain joins TRBV9 and TRBJ2-2; tentative D call: TRBD1 (5 bases). This CDR3 is 15 amino acids long. Germline lookup yields CDR1 SGDLS and CDR2 YYNGEE. V was pared by 4 bases and J by 3 bases, with 13 bases between. CDR3 DNA sequence: TGTGCCAGCAGCCCAGGGAATTCGGACACCGGGGAGCTGTTTTTT. Translated: CASSPGNSDTGELFF.

The chain joins TRBV6-5 to TRBJ1-3; weak D call: TRBD1 (5 bases). Germline V gene data show CDR1 as MNHEY and CDR2 as SVGAGI. CDR3 length: 13 residues. Between the trimmed V and J ends, which lost 6 bases and 3 bases, there was a span of 9 bases. CDR3 in amino acids: CASRSGNGNTIYF. The DNA for the CDR3 is TGTGCCAGCAGGTCAGGGAATGGAAACACCATATATTTT.